This is a list of T cell receptor beta chains from one sample in a study of shared clonotypes between healthy human individuals. Method: immunoSEQ multiplex PCR; TCRdb's copy keeps in-frame clones and lacks some. This sample has about 2.3 million clones, with approximately 93% found just once. The material sequenced was naive CD4+ T cells from PBMCs. These receptors originate from a man in his late teens or twenties in good health. Some clones in this sample may be carry-over from other donors' samples. CDR3s include the opening cysteine and the closing phenylalanine or tryptophan. D genes are given only for firm matches. Clone size, where shown, is once, few, many, or a class for clones that have expanded.

v_gene	abundance	j_gene	d_gene	CDR3aa	CDR3nt
TRBV10-1	.	TRBJ1-4	.	CASSEPKKNEKLFF	TGCGCCAGCAGTGAACCGAAAAAGAATGAAAAACTGTTTTTT
TRBV7-9	.	TRBJ1-2	TRBD1	CASTATGGYGYTF	TGTGCCAGCACCGCGACAGGGGGCTATGGCTACACCTTC
TRBV7-2	.	TRBJ2-1	.	CASRAGSGHNEQFF	TGTGCCAGCAGGGCGGGCTCCGGACACAATGAGCAGTTCTTC
TRBV7-2	.	TRBJ1-3	.	CASSLVRDSTGNTIYF	TGTGCCAGCAGCTTAGTCAGGGATTCAACTGGAAACACCATATATTTT
TRBV5-4	.	TRBJ2-7	TRBD1	CASSLAPAGGTYEQYF	TGTGCCAGCAGCTTGGCCCCGGCAGGGGGCACCTACGAGCAGTACTTC
TRBV5-1	.	TRBJ1-2	.	CASSLDQIVGTSIGYTF	TGCGCCAGCAGCTTGGATCAAATCGTAGGGACGTCAATAGGCTACACCTTC
TRBV9	.	TRBJ2-2	.	CASSADPSNTGELFF	TGTGCCAGCAGCGCAGACCCGTCGAACACCGGGGAGCTGTTTTTT
TRBV28	once	TRBJ2-7	.	CASRSSVAYEQYF	TGTGCCAGCAGGTCTAGCGTTGCCTACGAGCAGTACTTC
TRBV2	.	TRBJ2-3	TRBD2	CASRRLAGGQDTQYF	TGTGCCAGCCGCAGACTAGCGGGAGGGCAAGATACGCAGTATTTT
TRBV6-1	.	TRBJ2-1	.	CASSGGLGTGTYNEQFF	TGTGCCAGCAGTGGGGGCCTTGGGACTGGTACCTACAATGAGCAGTTCTTC
TRBV6-1	.	TRBJ1-3	.	CASSLGGQGGNTIYF	TGTGCCAGCAGCCTAGGTGGGCAGGGAGGAAACACCATATATTTT
TRBV18	.	TRBJ1-5	.	CASSPDGSEGQPQHF	TGTGCCAGCTCACCCGACGGGTCCGAGGGTCAGCCCCAGCATTTT
TRBV4-3	.	TRBJ1-1	.	CASSQESGMNTEAFF	TGCGCCAGCAGCCAAGAATCAGGGATGAACACTGAAGCTTTCTTT
TRBV6-6	.	TRBJ2-1	.	CASSLGGSTNEQFF	TGTGCCAGCAGTTTAGGTGGGAGTACCAATGAGCAGTTCTTC
TRBV2	.	TRBJ2-5	.	CASSESAGLRGETQYF	TGTGCCAGCAGTGAATCTGCGGGCCTAAGGGGAGAGACCCAGTACTTC
TRBV28	.	TRBJ1-1	TRBD1	CASRATGGASWKEAFF	TGTGCCAGCAGGGCGACAGGGGGCGCCTCGTGGAAGGAAGCTTTCTTT
TRBV25-1	once	TRBJ1-2	.	CASSDGGNPLYGYTF	TGTGCCAGCAGTGATGGGGGCAACCCACTCTATGGCTACACCTTC
TRBV5-6	.	TRBJ2-7	.	CASSLGGKTYEQYF	TGTGCCAGCAGCTTGGGGGGAAAAACCTACGAGCAGTACTTC
TRBV4-2	.	TRBJ2-5	.	CASSPRVGAIVEAQYF	TGTGCCAGCAGCCCTAGAGTAGGGGCCATAGTTGAGGCCCAGTACTTC
TRBV7-9	.	TRBJ1-1	.	CASSSYAGNTEAFF	TGTGCCAGCAGCTCATATGCCGGGAACACTGAAGCTTTCTTT